Below, 6 T cell receptor beta chains from the same sample are listed, as sequenced in a study of blood T cell repertoires in COVID-19. This table comes from immunoSEQ multiplex PCR, and its TCRdb copy is limited to in-frame clones, with some not included. The sample lists about 210,000 clones, 75% to 85% occurring once. The sequencing sample was made of PBMCs or T cells enriched from blood (not recorded which). All receptors come from a man aged 25-40 years with acute COVID-19.

The rearrangement uses TRBV5-1 and TRBJ2-3, with 11 nucleotides matching TRBD2. CDR3 length: 16 residues. V was pared by 4 bases and J by 0 bases, with 4 bases of the junction left unmatched. CDR1 is SGHRS and CDR2 is YFSETQ in the germline V gene. CDR3 nucleotide sequence: TGCGCCAGCAGCCCGGGACTAGCGGATAGCACAGATACGCAGTATTTT. It is translated as CASSPGLADSTDTQYF.

The rearrangement uses TRBV19 and TRBJ2-2; possible D gene TRBD2, 6 bases. Germline lookup yields CDR1 LNHDA and CDR2 SQIVND (reference sequence). This CDR3 has 15 amino acids. V dropped 5 bases and J dropped 5 bases, with 15 bases sitting between them. CDR3 loop: CASSELGGETGELFF. As DNA, the CDR3 is TGTGCCAGTAGTGAATTGGGGGGAGAAACCGGGGAGCTGTTTTTT.

The V and J genes are TRBV5-4 and TRBJ1-6, with 9 bases lining up with TRBD1. This CDR3 contains 15 residues. The V gene end was trimmed by 0 bases and the J gene end by 10 bases; junction bases not matched to a gene: 5. Germline V gene data show CDR1 as SGHNT and CDR2 as YYREEE (reference sequence). The chain's CDR3 is CASSLDGTGWSPLHF. The CDR3 coding sequence is TGTGCCAGCAGCTTGGATGGGACAGGGTGGTCACCCCTCCACTTT.

The table lists this clone with a few counts. The gene calls are TRBV4-1 and TRBJ2-2; TRBD2 matches 13 bases. The V and J ends lost 4 bases and 5 bases, in that order; junction bases with no gene match: 1. Germline V gene sequence: CDR1 MGHRA, CDR2 YSYEKL. This CDR3 region has 15 residues. The CDR3 nucleotides read TGCGCCAGCAGCCTACTAGCGGGGGGGACCGGGGAGCTGTTTTTT. Residues: CASSLLAGGTGELFF.

The chain employs TRBV4-2 and TRBJ1-2; D remains ambiguous. CDR1 and CDR2 (germline): LGHNA, YNFKEQ. CDR3 size: 14 residues. V was clipped by 1 base and J by 3 bases, with 9 bases between them. DNA for the CDR3: TGTGCCAGCAGCCAAGTTTCCGGAGACTATGGCTACACCTTC. Translated: CASSQVSGDYGYTF.

This clone occurred once. This chain uses TRBV2 with TRBJ1-5; 7 bases align to TRBD1. Germline V CDR1 and CDR2: SNHLY, FYNNEI. With 2 bases clipped from V and 7 bases from J, the junction kept 5 bases outside the gene matches. This CDR3 is built from 14 residues. The CDR3 protein is CASSERRQGQPQHF. CDR3 sequence (DNA): TGTGCCAGCAGTGAAAGGCGACAGGGCCAGCCCCAGCATTTT.